Shown below are 13 T cell receptor beta chains from a single sample sequenced in a study of control samples from healthy donors and cancer patients. Produced via immunoSEQ multiplex PCR; TCRdb's table is partial and in-frame only. The table has approximately 90,000 clones, about 92% seen once. The sequenced sample consisted of blood. These receptors were taken from a woman between 25 and 40 years old in good health.

The gene calls are TRBV12-5 and TRBJ2-1, with D maybe TRBD2 (6 bases). CDR1 LGHNT and CDR2 FRNRAP come from the germline V gene. CDR3 length: 16 residues. The V end lost 6 bases, the J end lost 7 bases, and 22 bases lay between the germline ends. The CDR3 DNA follows: TGTGCTAGTGGGATTGGGGGGTTGTTGAATTGGAATGAGCAGTTCTTC. Its translation: CASGIGGLLNWNEQFF.

V and J are TRBV19 and TRBJ1-5, with TRBD1 identical over 9 bases. The ends lost 10 bases at V and 2 bases at J; junction bases unmatched: 3. The CDR3 runs 13 residues. Germline V gene lookup returns CDR1 LNHDA and CDR2 SQIVND (reference sequence). CDR3 amino acids: CATRTGGNQPQHF. The CDR3 DNA reads TGTGCCACTAGGACAGGGGGCAATCAGCCCCAGCATTTT.

This clone was picked up a small number of times. V is TRBV7-9 and J is TRBJ2-5; D unclear. The CDR3 has 15 amino acids. V was shortened by 6 bases and J by 5 bases, with 19 bases between the two germline ends. CDR1 is SEHNR, CDR2 FQNEAQ, per germline (reference sequence). In nucleotides, the CDR3 is TGTGCCAGCAGTCCGAAAGGTCGATTGAAGGAGACCCAGTACTTC. It specifies CASSPKGRLKETQYF.

The chain combines TRBV21-1 with TRBJ2-2. TRBV21-1 has pseudogene status. This CDR3 is 14 amino acids long. CDR3 sequence reads: CASSNRLPTGELFF. CDR3 bases: TGTGCCAGCAGCAATCGTTTACCCACCGGGGAGCTGTTTTTT.

This clone was detected only once. The chain joins TRBV9 to TRBJ1-4; D possibly corresponds to TRBD1 (6 bases). Germline CDR1 and CDR2: SGDLS and YYNGEE. The CDR3 runs 18 residues. Trimming stripped 1 base from V and 0 bases from J, with 16 bases between. Here the CDR3 reads CASSVSGQPFATNEKLFF. The CDR3 DNA reads as TGTGCCAGCAGCGTATCCGGACAGCCTTTTGCAACTAATGAAAAACTGTTTTTT.

This clone was seen a single time. J is TRBJ1-2 and V is TRBV18; D is unclear. CDR1 KGHSH and CDR2 LQKENI come from the germline V gene. V lost 3 bases and J 2 bases, leaving 10 bases between the germline ends. The CDR3 contains 14 residues. The CDR3 DNA follows: TGTGCCAGCTCACCGGAACCGGGAAACTATGGCTACACCTTC. This encodes CASSPEPGNYGYTF.

The rearrangement joins TRBV6-5 to TRBJ1-2, with TRBD1 identical over 7 bases. CDR1 and CDR2 (germline): MNHEY, SVGAGI. With V trimmed by 10 bases and J by 4 bases, 12 bases remained unmatched. CDR3 size: 14 residues. The CDR3 loop reads CATLTERGLYGYTF. The CDR3 nucleotides read TGTGCCACCCTTACTGAAAGGGGGCTCTATGGCTACACCTTC.

In DNA, the CDR3 is TGTGCCAGCAGAGCTCCCGGGGCAAGCAATCAGCCCCAGCATTTT. As protein: CASRAPGASNQPQHF. The chain recombines TRBV16 with TRBJ1-5, with a weak D call TRBD1 (5 bases). CDR3 length: 15 amino acids. Germline lookup yields CDR1 KGHSY and CDR2 FQNENV. The V gene lost 6 bases and the J gene lost 1 base, with 13 bases spanning the gap.

V usage is TRBV7-9 and J usage is TRBJ1-1; no reliable D call. V lost 2 bases, J lost 2 bases, and 9 bases lay in between. Germline lookup yields CDR1 SEHNR and CDR2 FQNEAQ (reference sequence). CDR3 length equals 14 residues. The CDR3 region has the DNA TGTGCCAGCAGCTTAACGGACGGTAACACTGAAGCTTTCTTT. Protein sequence: CASSLTDGNTEAFF. The whole variable domain, remainder taken from reference TRBV7-9 and TRBJ1-1, is DTGVSQNPRHKITKRGQNVTFRCDPISEHNRLYWYRQTLGQGPEFLTYFQNEAQLEKSRLLSDRFSAERPKGSFSTLEIQRTEQGDSAMYLCASSLTDGNTEAFFGQGTRLTVV.

The chain recombines TRBV12-3 or TRBV12-4 with TRBJ1-1; no clear D. V was pared by 2 bases and J by 6 bases, with 10 bases between. The CDR3 length is 13 residues. The CDR3 sequence is CASSLFKPPEAFF. The CDR3 coding sequence is TGTGCCAGCAGTTTATTCAAGCCCCCTGAAGCTTTCTTT.

The genes are TRBV14 and TRBJ2-1, with 7 nucleotides matching TRBD2. This CDR3 region has 14 residues. Germline lookup yields CDR1 SGHDN and CDR2 FVKESK. V lost 6 bases to trimming and J lost 5 bases; unmatched junction nucleotides: 7. The CDR3 bases are TGTGCCAGCAGGAAGCGGGGTTGGGACAATGAGCAGTTCTTC. This codes for CASRKRGWDNEQFF.

The rearrangement joins TRBV6-2 or TRBV6-3 to TRBJ2-7; 11 nucleotides line up with TRBD2. V dropped 6 bases and J dropped 3; count of bases not matched to a gene: 7. The CDR3 has 15 amino acids. The germline CDR1 and CDR2 sequences are MNHEY and SVGEGT. The CDR3: CASSSRLAGLYEQYF. CDR3 nucleotide sequence: TGTGCCAGCAGCTCCAGACTAGCGGGACTCTACGAGCAGTACTTC.

The J gene is TRBJ1-1, the V gene TRBV5-1; 7 bases align to TRBD1. The length of the CDR3 is 14 residues. Germline-derived CDR1 and CDR2 are SGHRS and YFSETQ. V lost 4 bases, J lost 4 bases, and 7 bases stayed unmatched. The CDR3 DNA sequence: TGCGCCAGCAGCCCAGACAGGGTTGCCACTGAAGCTTTCTTT. It encodes CASSPDRVATEAFF.